This is a list of T cell receptor beta chains from one sample in a study of blood T cell repertoires in COVID-19. The table came from immunoSEQ multiplex PCR; TCRdb's copy has only in-frame clones and leaves some out. The sample shows around 400,000 clones, about 87% of them seen only once. What was sequenced was peripheral blood. These receptors all stem from a woman in her sixties or seventies with COVID-19, enrolled during active disease. Each CDR3 is given with its conserved first and last residue. The order of the fields is J gene, clone size, V gene, D gene, CDR3 DNA, CDR3 protein. A D gene is named only where the DNA matches it firmly. The size entry is marked missing in some rows and otherwise reads once, few, many or a size class.

J: TRBJ2-3; size: NA; V: TRBV18; D: TRBD2; DNA: TGTGCCAGCTCACCACAGAGGCGGGGGAGCACAGATACGCAGTATTTT; CDR3: CASSPQRRGSTDTQYF
J: TRBJ1-1; size: NA; V: TRBV11-2; D: NA; DNA: TGTGCCAGCAGCCCGGTTGGAGGCGCTGAAGCTTTCTTT; CDR3: CASSPVGGAEAFF
J: TRBJ1-1; size: NA; V: TRBV4-1; D: NA; DNA: TGCGCCAGCAGCCAAATTGAACAGGTACTTGAAGCTTTCTTT; CDR3: CASSQIEQVLEAFF
J: TRBJ1-1; size: NA; V: TRBV2; D: TRBD1; DNA: TGTGCCAGCAGGGGGACAGGGACAATTGAAGCTTTCTTT; CDR3: CASRGTGTIEAFF
J: TRBJ2-3; size: NA; V: TRBV5-6; D: TRBD1; DNA: TGTGCCAGCAGCTTGCGGATGGGACAGGGGACAGATACGCAGTATTTT; CDR3: CASSLRMGQGTDTQYF
J: TRBJ2-2; size: NA; V: TRBV27; D: TRBD2; DNA: TGTGCCAGCAGTTTGCTTAGCTTGGGAGCGGGGGGGAAATCGCGGTCCGGGGAGCTGTTTTTT; CDR3: CASSLLSLGAGGKSRSGELFF
J: TRBJ2-7; size: once; V: TRBV3-1/TRBV3-2; D: NA; DNA: TGTGCCAGCAGCCGCGCTGGCGGATTCTACGAGCAGTACTTC; CDR3: CASSRAGGFYEQYF
J: TRBJ1-5; size: NA; V: TRBV2; D: NA; DNA: TGTGCCAGCAGTGTGTCCGGGACAAGCAATCAGCCCCAGCATTTT; CDR3: CASSVSGTSNQPQHF
J: TRBJ1-2; size: many; V: TRBV6-1; D: NA; DNA: TGTGCCAGCAGTGAAGCGGGACGGAGGGCTGGCTACACCTTC; CDR3: CASSEAGRRAGYTF
J: TRBJ1-1; size: NA; V: TRBV21-1; D: NA; DNA: TGTGCCAGCCTTTCGGGGGCTGAAGCTTTCTTT; CDR3: CASLSGAEAFF
J: TRBJ1-2; size: once; V: TRBV12-5; D: TRBD1; DNA: TGTGCTAGTGGTTTGGTTCTCGGACAGGGGGATATCCATGGCTACACCTTC; CDR3: CASGLVLGQGDIHGYTF
J: TRBJ1-2; size: NA; V: TRBV6-5; D: TRBD1; DNA: TGTGCCAGCAGTTACCAGGGGGCCGACTATGGCTACACCTTC; CDR3: CASSYQGADYGYTF
J: TRBJ1-2; size: NA; V: TRBV19; D: NA; DNA: TGTGCCAGTACGGGACATCGAAGCGGCTACACCTTC; CDR3: CASTGHRSGYTF
J: TRBJ1-6; size: NA; V: TRBV28; D: NA; DNA: TGTGCCAGCAGTTTTGTGGGGGAGGCCCTCCACTTT; CDR3: CASSFVGEALHF
J: TRBJ1-4; size: NA; V: TRBV19; D: NA; DNA: TGTGCCAGTACATACATCACCACGGAGGGAGCTAATGAAAAACTGTTTTTT; CDR3: CASTYITTEGANEKLFF
J: TRBJ2-2; size: NA; V: TRBV7-8; D: TRBD1; DNA: TGTGCCAGCAGCCCTCGGACAGGGGTTGGCGGGGAGCTGTTTTTT; CDR3: CASSPRTGVGGELFF
J: TRBJ2-1; size: NA; V: TRBV7-8; D: TRBD1; DNA: TGTGCCAGCAGCTTAGGGGGACAGGGGATCTACAATGAGCAGTTCTTC; CDR3: CASSLGGQGIYNEQFF
J: TRBJ1-5; size: NA; V: TRBV27; D: NA; DNA: TGTGCCAGCAGTTCGAGGACAGATACTTTATCGGCCCAGCATTTT; CDR3: CASSSRTDTLSAQHF
J: TRBJ1-5; size: NA; V: TRBV7-2; D: NA; DNA: TGTGCCAGCAGCACCCCTCCGGGAGGTAGCAATCAGCCCCAGCATTTT; CDR3: CASSTPPGGSNQPQHF
J: TRBJ1-1; size: NA; V: TRBV6-5; D: TRBD1; DNA: TGTGCCACGGGGGGACAGGGGATCATTCGGACTGAAGCTTTCTTT; CDR3: CATGGQGIIRTEAFF
J: TRBJ2-1; size: NA; V: TRBV19; D: TRBD2; DNA: TGTGCCAGTAATCCCGGGGGGGCTCTCTACAATGAGCAGTTCTTC; CDR3: CASNPGGALYNEQFF
J: TRBJ1-5; size: NA; V: TRBV21-1; D: NA; DNA: TGTGCCAGCAGCAACGTCGAGGGCGCAGGCAATCAGCCCCAGCATTTT; CDR3: CASSNVEGAGNQPQHF
J: TRBJ2-2; size: NA; V: TRBV7-9; D: NA; DNA: TGTGCCAGCAGCTACAGCAACGGGGAGCTGTTTTTT; CDR3: CASSYSNGELFF
J: TRBJ1-2; size: once; V: TRBV12-3/TRBV12-4; D: TRBD1; DNA: TGTGCCAGCAGCCAGACAGGGGGATTTGGCTACACCTTC; CDR3: CASSQTGGFGYTF
J: TRBJ1-3; size: few; V: TRBV10-3; D: NA; DNA: TGTGCCATCAAGACAGGTCTCTCTGGAAACACCATATATTTT; CDR3: CAIKTGLSGNTIYF
J: TRBJ1-5; size: NA; V: TRBV28; D: NA; DNA: TGTGCCAGCAGCCCCCCCGGGGGCAATCAGCCCCAGCATTTT; CDR3: CASSPPGGNQPQHF
J: TRBJ2-7; size: NA; V: TRBV6-5; D: NA; DNA: TGTGCCAGCAGGAACGACCTAGGAGCCTCGAGCGAGCAGTACTTC; CDR3: CASRNDLGASSEQYF
J: TRBJ2-7; size: NA; V: TRBV5-1; D: NA; DNA: TGCGCCAGCAGCCCACGGGGAGGGGGCTACGAGCAGTACTTC; CDR3: CASSPRGGGYEQYF
J: TRBJ1-1; size: NA; V: TRBV5-1; D: TRBD1; DNA: TGCGCCAGCAGCGCTCTTGGGACAGGGAAGAAGAACACTGAAGCTTTCTTT; CDR3: CASSALGTGKKNTEAFF
J: TRBJ2-5; size: NA; V: TRBV11-1; D: NA; DNA: TGTGCCAGCAGCGGGGCCGAGGGGAGGTACCAAGAGACCCAGTACTTC; CDR3: CASSGAEGRYQETQYF
J: TRBJ2-1; size: NA; V: TRBV7-3; D: NA; DNA: TGTGCCAGCAGCAAGGACAGCTCCTACAATGAGCAGTTCTTC; CDR3: CASSKDSSYNEQFF
J: TRBJ2-7; size: NA; V: TRBV13; D: TRBD1; DNA: TGTGCCAGCAATTCAAGACAGGGGACGCGCTACGAGCAGTACTTC; CDR3: CASNSRQGTRYEQYF
J: TRBJ1-4; size: NA; V: TRBV5-1; D: NA; DNA: TGCGCCAGCAGCACGGACACAGGGTTTACTGAAAAACTGTTTTTT; CDR3: CASSTDTGFTEKLFF
J: TRBJ2-3; size: NA; V: TRBV18; D: TRBD1; DNA: TGTGCCAGCTCACCTTATCAGGGGGCGGTGACAGATACGCAGTATTTT; CDR3: CASSPYQGAVTDTQYF
J: TRBJ1-4; size: NA; V: TRBV11-2; D: NA; DNA: TGTGCCAGCAGCTTAGTAAGACAGGACGAAAAACTGTTTTTT; CDR3: CASSLVRQDEKLFF
J: TRBJ2-1; size: few; V: TRBV5-1; D: NA; DNA: TGCGCCAGCAGCCCGAGGGACACCGTCAATGAGCAGTTCTTC; CDR3: CASSPRDTVNEQFF
J: TRBJ2-3; size: NA; V: TRBV24-1; D: TRBD2; DNA: TGTGCCACCAGTGACCATAGCGGGGGGGCTCTCCGTACGCAGTATTTT; CDR3: CATSDHSGGALRTQYF
J: TRBJ2-2; size: few; V: TRBV15; D: TRBD1; DNA: TGTGCCACCAGCAGCCCCGGACAGGGAGGCACCGGGGAGCTGTTTTTT; CDR3: CATSSPGQGGTGELFF